These T cell receptor beta chains were read from a single sample in a study of cytomegalovirus exposure and HLA in healthy donors. Here immunoSEQ multiplex PCR was the method, and the copy in TCRdb shows in-frame clones only, minus some. This sample has approximately 150,000 clones, with about 90% found just once. Sequencing was performed on PBMCs. All receptors come from a young woman in good health and CMV-seropositive. Each CDR3 is given with its conserved first and last residue.

TRBV28	TRBJ2-1	CASNGGVGEQFF
TRBV7-2	TRBJ2-7	CASNPSTGSYEQYF
TRBV6-6	TRBJ2-3	CASSYSRPGTDTQYF
TRBV27	TRBJ2-7	CASSLSDREYEQYF
TRBV5-6	TRBJ1-4	CASSVQGTATNEKLFF
TRBV14	TRBJ2-5	CASSPGQGIQETQYF
TRBV30	TRBJ2-7	CAWSVGTGLSYAQYF
TRBV27	TRBJ2-1	CASSLNPPGAGFNEQFF
TRBV20-1	TRBJ2-4	CSATQLNIQYF
TRBV5-6	TRBJ2-3	CASRGDRAPSTDTQYF
TRBV14	TRBJ2-3	CASSPRQLFTDTQYF
TRBV19	TRBJ2-7	CASRRSRDPRYEQYF
TRBV6-5	TRBJ2-7	CASSPGWSGPYEQYF
TRBV7-9	TRBJ1-4	CASSPYPNEKLFF
TRBV4-3	TRBJ1-5	CASSQDRDSNQPQHF
TRBV6-5	TRBJ2-7	CASSYSQVGGEQYF
TRBV15	TRBJ1-5	CATREGNQPQHF
TRBV2	TRBJ2-1	CASSEPIGLAGGPAYNEQFF
TRBV5-6	TRBJ2-2	CASSPGLASGELFF
TRBV7-3	TRBJ2-7	CASSPGRGPYEQYF
TRBV7-9	TRBJ2-1	CASSRRGTYSYNEQFF
TRBV10-3	TRBJ2-7	CAISAQGHEQYF
TRBV7-9	TRBJ2-7	CASSPRGSEQYF
TRBV18	TRBJ2-7	CASSPLGTGRDEQYF
TRBV5-1	TRBJ2-3	CASSSRTSGGPDTQYF
TRBV7-9	TRBJ1-5	CASSLVGALGNQPQHF
TRBV9	TRBJ2-7	CASSATGHLGYEQYF
TRBV5-6	TRBJ2-7	CASSATGTSGYEQYF
TRBV14	TRBJ2-3	CASSLGGLTDTQYF
TRBV2	TRBJ2-3	CASSDAGGTDTQYF
TRBV27	TRBJ2-5	CASSFRRTSERTSRETQYF
TRBV6-1	TRBJ1-5	CASSRDRNQPQHF
TRBV9	TRBJ1-3	CASSVVPAAGNTIYF
TRBV7-6	TRBJ2-7	CASSLRGESGAVEQYF
TRBV11-3	TRBJ2-1	CASSLYGGTNEQFF
TRBV2	TRBJ2-2	CASRAQTVDTGELFF
TRBV4-1	TRBJ1-1	CASSHLGAGLDTEAFF
TRBV7-9	TRBJ1-2	CASSSSGFYGYTF
TRBV6-5	TRBJ1-2	CASSFQGQAGGYGYTF
TRBV6-1	TRBJ2-3	CASSVRSGGAPDTQYF
TRBV7-9	TRBJ2-1	CASSLARGSGYHNEQFF
TRBV6-1	TRBJ1-5	CASSEVEGANNQPQHF
TRBV5-4	TRBJ2-2	CASSIGTSGSTGELFF
TRBV27	TRBJ2-3	CASSLTSDADTQYF
TRBV13	TRBJ1-2	CASSFDRGFQGYTF